This paragraph covers one T cell receptor (beta chain) sequence. This table comes from immunoSEQ multiplex PCR, and its TCRdb copy is limited to in-frame clones, with some not included. The table records some 18,000 clones, 70% to 85% of them present only once. This record belongs to a study of somatic mutations in cytotoxic T cells in rheumatoid arthritis. The CDR3 covers 17 residues. From germline, CDR1 is MGHRA and CDR2 YSYEKL. Unmatched junction bases numbered 9, after V lost 4 bases and J lost 2 bases. V is TRBV4-1 and J is TRBJ2-3, with 10 bases aligning to TRBD2. The TCR sequence derives from a man aged 60 to 75 in good health. The source material was CD8+ T cells sorted from blood. The CDR3 sequence: CASSPLVAGGITDTQYF. The CDR3 DNA is TGCGCCAGCAGCCCTCTTGTAGCGGGGGGAATCACAGATACGCAGTATTTT.